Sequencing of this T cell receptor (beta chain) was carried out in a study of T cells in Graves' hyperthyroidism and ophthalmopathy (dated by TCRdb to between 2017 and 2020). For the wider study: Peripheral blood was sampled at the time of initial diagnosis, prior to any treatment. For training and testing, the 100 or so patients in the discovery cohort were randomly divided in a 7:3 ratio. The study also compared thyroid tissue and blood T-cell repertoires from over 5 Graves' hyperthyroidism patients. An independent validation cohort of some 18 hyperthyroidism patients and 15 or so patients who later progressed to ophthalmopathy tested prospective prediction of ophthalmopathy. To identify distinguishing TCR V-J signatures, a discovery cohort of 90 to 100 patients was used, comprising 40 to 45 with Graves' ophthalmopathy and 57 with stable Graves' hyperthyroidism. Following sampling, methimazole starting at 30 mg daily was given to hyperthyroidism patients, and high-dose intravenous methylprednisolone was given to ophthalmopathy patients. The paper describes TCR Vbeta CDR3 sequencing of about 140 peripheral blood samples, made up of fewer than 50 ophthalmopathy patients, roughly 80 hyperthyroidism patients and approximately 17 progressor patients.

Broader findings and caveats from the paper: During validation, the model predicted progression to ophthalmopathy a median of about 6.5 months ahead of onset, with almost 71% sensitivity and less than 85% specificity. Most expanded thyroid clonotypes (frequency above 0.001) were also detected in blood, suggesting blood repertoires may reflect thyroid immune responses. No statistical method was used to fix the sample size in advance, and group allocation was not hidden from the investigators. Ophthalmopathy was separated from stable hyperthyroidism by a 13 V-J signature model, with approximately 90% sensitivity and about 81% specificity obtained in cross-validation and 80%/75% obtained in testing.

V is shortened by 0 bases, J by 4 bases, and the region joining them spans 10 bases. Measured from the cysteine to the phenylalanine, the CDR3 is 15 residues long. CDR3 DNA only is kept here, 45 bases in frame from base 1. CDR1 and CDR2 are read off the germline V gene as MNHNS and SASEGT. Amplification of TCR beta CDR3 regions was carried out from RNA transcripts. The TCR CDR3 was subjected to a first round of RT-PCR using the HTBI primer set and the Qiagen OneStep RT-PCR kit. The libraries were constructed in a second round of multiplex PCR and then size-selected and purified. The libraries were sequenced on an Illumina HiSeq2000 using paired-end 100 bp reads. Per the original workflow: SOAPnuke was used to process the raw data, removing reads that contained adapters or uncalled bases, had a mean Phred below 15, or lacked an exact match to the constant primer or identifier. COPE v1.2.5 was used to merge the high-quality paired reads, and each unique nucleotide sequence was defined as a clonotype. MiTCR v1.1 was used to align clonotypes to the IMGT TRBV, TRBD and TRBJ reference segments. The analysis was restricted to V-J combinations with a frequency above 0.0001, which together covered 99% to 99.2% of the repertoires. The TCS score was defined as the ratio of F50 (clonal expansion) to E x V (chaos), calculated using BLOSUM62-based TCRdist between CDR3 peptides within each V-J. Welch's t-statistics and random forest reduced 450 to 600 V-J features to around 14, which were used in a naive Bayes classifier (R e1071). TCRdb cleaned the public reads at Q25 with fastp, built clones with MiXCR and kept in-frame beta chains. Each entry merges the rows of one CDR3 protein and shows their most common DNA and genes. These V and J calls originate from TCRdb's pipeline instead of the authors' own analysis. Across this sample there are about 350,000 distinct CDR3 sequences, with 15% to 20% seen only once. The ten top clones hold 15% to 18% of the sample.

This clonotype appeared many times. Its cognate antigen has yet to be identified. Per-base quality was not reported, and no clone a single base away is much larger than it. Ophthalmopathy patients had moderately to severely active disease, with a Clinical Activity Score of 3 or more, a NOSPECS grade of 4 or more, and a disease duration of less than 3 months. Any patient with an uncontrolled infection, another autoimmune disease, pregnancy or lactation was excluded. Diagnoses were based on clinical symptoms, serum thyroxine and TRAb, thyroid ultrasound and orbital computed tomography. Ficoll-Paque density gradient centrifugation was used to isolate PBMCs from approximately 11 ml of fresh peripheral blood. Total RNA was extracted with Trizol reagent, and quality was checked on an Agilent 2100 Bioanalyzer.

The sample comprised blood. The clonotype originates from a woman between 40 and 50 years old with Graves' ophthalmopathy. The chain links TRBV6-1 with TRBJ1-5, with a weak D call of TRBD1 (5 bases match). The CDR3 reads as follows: CASSEAGVRNQPQHF. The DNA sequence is TGTGCCAGCAGTGAAGCGGGGGTCCGTAATCAGCCCCAGCATTTT.